A single sample is the source of the 4 T cell receptor beta chains below, sequenced in a study of control samples from healthy donors and cancer patients (dated by TCRdb to 2020 to 2021). Library construction relied on the immunoSEQ multiplex PCR assay. TCRdb holds this immuneACCESS table with in-frame rearrangements only. Some clones are missing; in checked studies, unresolved V genes explain under half, and the rest has no known cause. In this sample the table shows around 50,000 clones, approximately 90% of which occur a single time. The top ten clonotypes cover 0.91% of the sample. The sequenced sample was PBMCs. The source of these receptors is a man under 40 with colorectal cancer.

The V and J genes are TRBV12-3 or TRBV12-4 and TRBJ1-1; D is unresolved. CDR3 size: 13 residues. Trimming removed 1 base from V and 4 bases from J, with 7 bases in between. The CDR3 nucleotides read TGTGCCAGCAGTTTAGGACGAAGCACTGAAGCTTTCTTT. It is translated as CASSLGRSTEAFF.

This sequence joins TRBV5-1 and TRBJ2-1, with D perhaps matching TRBD1 (6 bases). Germline V gene lookup returns CDR1 SGHRS and CDR2 YFSETQ. This CDR3 has 14 residues. V dropped 0 bases and J dropped 8 bases, with 12 bases sitting between them. The CDR3 sequence: CASSLEAGVDEQFF. For the CDR3, the DNA is TGCGCCAGCAGCTTGGAGGCAGGGGTCGATGAGCAGTTCTTC.

On this clone itself: Other nucleotide sequences from this sample produce the same CDR3. The chain joins TRBV10-1 to TRBJ2-5, with a possible D match to TRBD1 (5 bases). This CDR3 is built from 19 residues. Germline loops: CDR1 WNHNN, CDR2 SYGVQD (reference sequence). Trimming cost V 6 bases and J 5 bases, with 31 bases left between them. Here the CDR3 reads CASRKGRGSRTKASETQYF. CDR3 DNA: TGCGCCAGCAGAAAGGGGCGAGGCTCACGTACAAAGGCCTCGGAGACCCAGTACTTC.

The chain uses TRBV5-1 and TRBJ1-2; weak D call: TRBD1 (5 bases). CDR3 length equals 16 residues. Trimming cost V 4 bases and J 0 bases, with 16 bases left between them. The V gene's germline CDR1 is SGHRS and CDR2 YFSETQ. The CDR3 DNA follows: TGCGCCAGCAGCACCCAGGGCGGGCGGGCTAACTATGGCTACACCTTC. Its protein product is CASSTQGGRANYGYTF.